This is a list of T cell receptor beta chains from one sample in a study of T-cell memory formation after mild COVID-19. TCRdb reprocessed the 5' RACE reads with MiXCR, giving one entry per CDR3 protein. In the table there are about 360,000 distinct CDR3 sequences, over 10% of which are singletons. Sequencing used PBMCs or a T cell subset sorted from them (not recorded which). These receptors all come from a young man who had mild COVID-19 (a few samples of this study predate the infection). Cell type and time point are not known. CDR3s include the opening cysteine and the closing phenylalanine or tryptophan. The D gene is left open where the match is weak. A row's size may be missing; if present it is once, few, many or a size class.

CDR3: CASSPGTDRVTDTQYF
DNA: TGTGCCAGCAGCCCAGGGACAGATAGAGTCACAGATACGCAGTATTTT
V: TRBV7-8
D: TRBD1
size: many
length: 16
J: TRBJ2-3

CDR3: CASSEVLKNIQYF
DNA: TGTGCCAGCAGTGAAGTTCTTAAAAACATTCAGTACTTC
V: TRBV25-1
D: -
size: few
length: 13
J: TRBJ2-4

CDR3: CSAPGRGITEAFF
DNA: TGCAGTGCGCCCGGCAGGGGAATAACTGAAGCTTTCTTT
V: TRBV20-1
D: -
size: few
length: 13
J: TRBJ1-1

CDR3: CASSLVTGLNTEAFF
DNA: TGTGCCAGCAGCTTAGTTACAGGGTTGAACACTGAAGCTTTCTTT
V: TRBV7-2
D: -
size: few
length: 15
J: TRBJ1-1

CDR3: CASTTRGGSPLHF
DNA: TGTGCCAGCACCACGAGGGGGGGTTCACCCCTCCACTTT
V: TRBV12-3/TRBV12-4
D: -
size: few
length: 13
J: TRBJ1-6

CDR3: CSLAGPQETQYF
DNA: TGCAGCCTCGCGGGGCCCCAAGAGACCCAGTACTTC
V: TRBV29-1
D: -
size: -
length: 12
J: TRBJ2-5

CDR3: CASSVGGGRTGELFF
DNA: TGTGCCAGCAGCGTTGGGGGCGGCCGGACCGGGGAGCTGTTTTTT
V: TRBV9
D: -
size: few
length: 15
J: TRBJ2-2

CDR3: CASSPGQGFSPLHF
DNA: TGTGCCAGCAGCCCGGGACAGGGGTTTTCACCCCTCCACTTT
V: TRBV4-2
D: TRBD1
size: many
length: 14
J: TRBJ1-6

CDR3: CASSPRAPSDNRF
DNA: TGCGCCAGCAGCCCAAGAGCCCCCTCGGACAATCGTTTT
V: TRBV5-1
D: -
size: few
length: 13
J: TRBJ2-3

CDR3: CASSQETSGNEQFF
DNA: TGTGCCAGCAGCCAGGAGACTAGCGGCAATGAGCAGTTCTTC
V: TRBV4-2
D: TRBD2
size: many
length: 14
J: TRBJ2-1

CDR3: CSVGLDRDNTEAFF
DNA: TGCAGCGTTGGCCTAGACAGGGACAACACTGAAGCTTTCTTT
V: TRBV29-1
D: TRBD1
size: few
length: 14
J: TRBJ1-1

CDR3: CASSLAFAGTGNEQFF
DNA: TGTGCCAGCAGCTTAGCGTTCGCGGGGACAGGGAATGAGCAGTTCTTC
V: TRBV7-2
D: TRBD1
size: -
length: 16
J: TRBJ2-1

CDR3: CASSYWTEAFF
DNA: TGTGCCAGCAGTTATTGGACTGAAGCTTTCTTT
V: TRBV6-5
D: -
size: few
length: 11
J: TRBJ1-1

CDR3: CASSLGWGVWNTQYF
DNA: TGCGCCAGCAGCTTGGGCTGGGGCGTTTGGAATACGCAGTATTTT
V: TRBV5-1
D: -
size: few
length: 15
J: TRBJ2-3

CDR3: CASSLGLAGGQREQYF
DNA: TGTGCCAGCAGTCTCGGACTAGCGGGAGGGCAGCGGGAGCAGTACTTC
V: TRBV7-2
D: TRBD2
size: -
length: 16
J: TRBJ2-7

CDR3: CASSLVVGVGNTIYF
DNA: TGTGCCAGCAGCTTAGTAGTGGGGGTCGGGAACACCATATATTTT
V: TRBV7-2
D: -
size: few
length: 15
J: TRBJ1-3

CDR3: CASSLVGARQPRGAFF
DNA: TGTGCCAGCAGCTTAGTGGGGGCTCGGCAACCCAGGGGAGCTTTCTTT
V: TRBV7-9
D: -
size: -
length: 16
J: TRBJ1-1

CDR3: CASSPPGLSADTQYF
DNA: TGTGCCAGCAGCCCTCCGGGACTATCGGCCGATACGCAGTATTTT
V: TRBV9
D: TRBD2
size: few
length: 15
J: TRBJ2-3

CDR3: CATSRADQPQHF
DNA: TGTGCCACCAGCAGAGCAGATCAGCCCCAGCATTTT
V: TRBV15
D: -
size: many
length: 12
J: TRBJ1-5

CDR3: CASSPRLAGVSQYF
DNA: TGTGCCAGCAGCCCTCGACTAGCGGGGGTGTCGCAGTATTTT
V: TRBV7-2
D: TRBD2
size: few
length: 14
J: TRBJ2-3

CDR3: CASSLATRLYGYTF
DNA: TGCGCCAGCAGCTTGGCCACCAGGCTGTACGGCTACACCTTC
V: TRBV5-1
D: -
size: few
length: 14
J: TRBJ1-2

CDR3: CASSLDSYEKLFF
DNA: TGCGCCAGCAGCTTGGACAGCTATGAAAAACTGTTTTTT
V: TRBV5-1
D: -
size: few
length: 13
J: TRBJ1-4

CDR3: CASSERQGPSTDTQYF
DNA: TGTGCCAGCAGTGAAAGACAGGGACCGTCCACAGATACGCAGTATTTT
V: TRBV6-1
D: TRBD1
size: -
length: 16
J: TRBJ2-3

CDR3: CASSHQGEGHEQYF
DNA: TGTGCCAGCAGCCACCAGGGGGAGGGCCACGAGCAGTACTTC
V: TRBV7-9
D: -
size: -
length: 14
J: TRBJ2-7

CDR3: CASSAGRGTDNEQFF
DNA: TGCGCCAGCAGCGCGGGCAGGGGGACAGACAATGAGCAGTTCTTC
V: TRBV5-1
D: TRBD1
size: -
length: 15
J: TRBJ2-1

CDR3: CASSSGGGTEAFF
DNA: TGTGCCAGCAGCTCGGGGGGGGGCACTGAAGCTTTCTTT
V: TRBV7-2
D: -
size: few
length: 13
J: TRBJ1-1

CDR3: CASSQKGREEETQYF
DNA: TGCGCCAGCAGCCAGAAGGGGAGGGAGGAAGAGACCCAGTACTTC
V: TRBV4-1
D: TRBD2
size: few
length: 15
J: TRBJ2-5

CDR3: CATSDEFEQYF
DNA: TGTGCCACCAGTGATGAGTTCGAGCAGTACTTC
V: TRBV24-1
D: -
size: few
length: 11
J: TRBJ2-7

CDR3: CSVGRGSTYEQYF
DNA: TGCAGCGTTGGGAGGGGTTCCACCTACGAGCAGTACTTC
V: TRBV29-1
D: -
size: -
length: 13
J: TRBJ2-7

CDR3: CASSRVAGGLTDTQYF
DNA: TGTGCCAGCAGCAGAGTAGCGGGGGGACTTACAGATACGCAGTATTTT
V: TRBV5-4
D: TRBD2
size: few
length: 16
J: TRBJ2-3

CDR3: CASSFGWGGNGNTIYF
DNA: TGTGCCAGCAGTTTCGGATGGGGAGGGAATGGAAACACCATATATTTT
V: TRBV12-3/TRBV12-4
D: -
size: -
length: 16
J: TRBJ1-3

CDR3: CASSLRSGSGGYTGELFF
DNA: TGTGCCAGCAGCCTCCGGTCTGGGAGCGGGGGATACACCGGGGAGCTGTTTTTT
V: TRBV5-4
D: TRBD2
size: few
length: 18
J: TRBJ2-2

CDR3: CASSQDRAGGNNEQFF
DNA: TGTGCCAGCAGCCAAGATAGGGCGGGGGGGAACAATGAGCAGTTCTTC
V: TRBV3-1
D: TRBD2
size: few
length: 16
J: TRBJ2-1

CDR3: CASSLKQGIGEQFF
DNA: TGTGCCAGCAGCTTAAAACAGGGAATAGGGGAGCAGTTCTTC
V: TRBV7-6
D: -
size: -
length: 14
J: TRBJ2-1

CDR3: CASSQVRDNYNEQFF
DNA: TGCGCCAGCAGCCAGGTCCGGGACAACTACAATGAGCAGTTCTTC
V: TRBV4-1
D: -
size: few
length: 15
J: TRBJ2-1

CDR3: CASSQSPTRQGFPELFF
DNA: TGTGCCAGCAGCCAATCCCCAACCCGACAGGGCTTCCCCGAACTGTTTTTT
V: TRBV3-2
D: -
size: -
length: 17
J: TRBJ1-4

CDR3: CASIYGNTIYF
DNA: TGTGCCAGCATATACGGGAACACCATATATTTT
V: TRBV28
D: -
size: few
length: 11
J: TRBJ1-3

CDR3: CASSLGWQETQYF
DNA: TGCGCCAGCAGCCTGGGTTGGCAAGAGACCCAGTACTTC
V: TRBV5-1
D: -
size: many
length: 13
J: TRBJ2-5

CDR3: CASSWGAPTDTQYF
DNA: TGCGCCAGCAGCTGGGGGGCACCCACAGATACGCAGTATTTT
V: TRBV5-1
D: -
size: few
length: 14
J: TRBJ2-3

CDR3: CATSDPRGGHQETQYF
DNA: TGTGCCACCAGTGATCCCCGGGGGGGACACCAAGAGACCCAGTACTTC
V: TRBV24-1
D: TRBD2
size: -
length: 16
J: TRBJ2-5

CDR3: CASSQSWVAGYNEQFF
DNA: TGCGCCAGCAGTCAATCGTGGGTAGCGGGTTACAATGAGCAGTTCTTC
V: TRBV23-1
D: TRBD2
size: few
length: 16
J: TRBJ2-1

CDR3: CASGRGTYGEHEQFF
DNA: TGTGCCAGCGGGAGGGGGACTTATGGAGAGCATGAGCAGTTCTTC
V: TRBV11-3
D: -
size: -
length: 15
J: TRBJ2-1

CDR3: CASSLGPSGGDEQFF
DNA: TGCGCCAGCAGCTTGGGTCCTAGCGGGGGGGATGAGCAGTTCTTC
V: TRBV5-1
D: TRBD2
size: -
length: 15
J: TRBJ2-1

CDR3: CASSQGRYEQFF
DNA: TGTGCCAGCAGCCAAGGACGCTATGAGCAGTTCTTC
V: TRBV4-2
D: -
size: few
length: 12
J: TRBJ2-1

CDR3: CASSYDRVNQETQYF
DNA: TGTGCCAGCTCGTATGACAGGGTGAATCAAGAGACCCAGTACTTC
V: TRBV18
D: TRBD1
size: few
length: 15
J: TRBJ2-5